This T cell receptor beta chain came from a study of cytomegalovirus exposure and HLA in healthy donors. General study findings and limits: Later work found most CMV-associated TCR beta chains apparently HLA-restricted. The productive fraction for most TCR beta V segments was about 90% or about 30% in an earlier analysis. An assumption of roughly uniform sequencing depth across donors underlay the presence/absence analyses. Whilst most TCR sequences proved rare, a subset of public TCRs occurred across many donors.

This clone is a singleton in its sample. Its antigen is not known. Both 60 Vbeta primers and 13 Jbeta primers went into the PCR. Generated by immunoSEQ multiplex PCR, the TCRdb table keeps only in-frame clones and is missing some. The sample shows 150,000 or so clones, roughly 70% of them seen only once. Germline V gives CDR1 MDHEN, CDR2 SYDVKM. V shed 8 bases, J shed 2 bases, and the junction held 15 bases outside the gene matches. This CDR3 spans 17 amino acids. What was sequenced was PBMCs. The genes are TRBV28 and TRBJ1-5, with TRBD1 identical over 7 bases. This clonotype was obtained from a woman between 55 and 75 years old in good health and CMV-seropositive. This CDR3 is CASGIQGFSMGNQPQHF. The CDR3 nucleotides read TGTGCCAGCGGAATACAGGGGTTTTCAATGGGCAATCAGCCCCAGCATTTT.